Listed here are 31 T cell receptor beta chains from one sample, sequenced in a study of radiotherapy plus CTLA-4 blockade in lung cancer. TCRdb keeps only in-frame clones here, not all; method: immunoSEQ multiplex PCR. This repertoire shows over 80,000 clones, around 87% found once; its top ten account for about a sixth. Specimen: peripheral blood, collected from a patient treated with radiotherapy plus ipilimumab. Source of these receptors: a human donor with non-small cell lung cancer that progressed on radiotherapy plus ipilimumab.

The gene calls are TRBV28 and TRBJ1-2; 7 bases agree with TRBD1. CDR1 is MDHEN, CDR2 SYDVKM, per germline. The CDR3 is 12 amino acids. Trimming at V came to 6 bases and at J to 7 bases, leaving 5 bases not matched to a gene. The CDR3 region is CASRSGQSGYTF. The CDR3 DNA reads TGTGCCAGCAGGTCGGGACAGTCTGGCTACACCTTC.

This clone was recorded only once. This chain connects TRBV14 to TRBJ2-7; possible D gene TRBD1, 6 bases. The V gene's germline CDR1 is SGHDN and CDR2 FVKESK. CDR3 length: 15 residues. Trimming took 5 bases from V and 3 from J, leaving 17 bases between them. The CDR3 DNA sequence: TGTGCCAGCAGCAAGAGTCCGGGACACAACTACGAGCAGTACTTC. This sequence encodes CASSKSPGHNYEQYF. Full variable domain (outside the CDR3, taken from reference TRBV14 and TRBJ2-7): EAGVTQFPSHSVIEKGQTVTLRCDPISGHDNLYWYRRVMGKEIKFLLHFVKESKQDESGMPNNRFLAERTGGTYSTLKVQPAELEDSGVYFCASSKSPGHNYEQYFGPGTRLTVT.

The V and J genes are TRBV7-8 and TRBJ2-7, with D perhaps TRBD2 (6 bases). Germline V lookup: CDR1 SGHVS, CDR2 FQNEAQ. Trimming cost V 1 base and J 2 bases, with 9 bases left between them. The CDR3 sequence is 14 residues long. DNA for the CDR3: TGTGCCAGCAGCTTAGGGGGGGTAGCCTACGAGCAGTACTTC. The encoded protein is CASSLGGVAYEQYF.

The rearrangement joins TRBV6-5 to TRBJ1-2; 7 bases agree with TRBD1. Germline trimming cut 0 bases from V and 6 bases from J; bases unmatched to any gene: 4. CDR3 length: 14 amino acids. Germline V lookup: CDR1 MNHEY, CDR2 SVGAGI. CDR3 in DNA: TGTGCCAGCAGTTACTCGACGACAGGGCATGGCTACACCTTC. It yields the protein CASSYSTTGHGYTF.

The chain recombines TRBV21-1 with TRBJ2-1; TRBD1 is taken as the D call from the table, unchecked against the DNA. TRBV21-1 is annotated as a pseudogene. The CDR3 consists of 16 residues. The CDR3 spells CASSKRGQGWYNEQFF. For the CDR3, the DNA is TGTGCCAGCAGCAAAAGGGGACAGGGTTGGTACAATGAGCAGTTCTTC.

This chain links TRBV7-9 with TRBJ2-3; 7 bases map to TRBD2. V shed 5 bases and J 6 bases; nucleotides not matched to a gene: 11. Germline V gene lookup returns CDR1 SEHNR and CDR2 FQNEAQ (reference sequence). CDR3 length: 15 amino acids. CDR3 sequence (DNA): TGTGCCAGCAGCCCTTCGGAGGGCGGGGGTGATACGCAGTATTTT. Residues: CASSPSEGGGDTQYF.

The chain uses TRBV30 and TRBJ1-2; TRBD1 aligns across 8 bases. CDR3 size: 15 residues. Trimming took 0 bases from V and 6 from J; bases not matched to a gene: 9. CDR1 and CDR2 from the germline V gene are GTSNPN and SVGIG (reference sequence). CDR3 protein: CAWSVYGRGRDGYTF. Here the CDR3 DNA reads TGTGCCTGGAGTGTATATGGCAGGGGGCGAGATGGCTACACCTTC.

This clone was found once. This chain joins TRBV29-1 and TRBJ1-1; a weak D match, TRBD1 (6 bases). Germline V gene sequence: CDR1 SQVTM, CDR2 ANQGSEA. The CDR3 spans 14 residues. V dropped 2 bases and J dropped 4 bases, with 14 bases sitting between them. The CDR3 region has the DNA TGCAGCGTTGAATGGGGGCAGGGGTCCACTGAAGCTTTCTTT. Protein product: CSVEWGQGSTEAFF.

The rearrangement uses TRBV30 and TRBJ2-2, with D tentatively TRBD2 (5 bases). CDR3 size: 15 residues. V lost 8 bases and J 6 bases, leaving 22 bases between the germline ends. Germline values: CDR1 GTSNPN, CDR2 SVGIG (reference sequence). CDR3 residues: CAVRSRGALSGELFF. The DNA of the CDR3 is TGTGCCGTGCGGAGCCGGGGTGCTCTATCCGGGGAGCTGTTTTTT. Filled out from reference TRBV30 and TRBJ2-2, the complete variable domain reads SQTIHQWPATLVQPVGSPLSLECTVEGTSNPNLYWYRQAAGRGLQLLFYSVGIGQISSEVPQNLSASRPQDRQFILSSKKLLLSDSGFYLCAVRSRGALSGELFFGEGSRLTVL.

V usage is TRBV25-1 and J usage is TRBJ2-7; maybe TRBD1 (6 bases). Trimming removed 1 base at V and 0 bases at J, with 16 bases between. CDR1 is MGHDK, CDR2 SYGVNS, per germline. There are 17 residues in the CDR3. CDR3 DNA sequence: TGTGCCAGCAGTGAATCAGGCAGGGGAAGGACCTCCTACGAGCAGTACTTC. Translating gives CASSESGRGRTSYEQYF.

CDR3 sequence (DNA): TGTGCCAGCAGGGCAGGGCCCGCCGGCTACACCTTC. As protein: CASRAGPAGYTF. The rearrangement uses TRBV6-1 and TRBJ1-2; TRBD1 is a possible D gene (5 bases). The germline V gene has CDR1 MNHNS and CDR2 SASEGT. The length of the CDR3 is 12 residues. V dropped 6 bases and J dropped 8 bases, with 13 bases sitting between them.

The chain carries TRBV7-9 and TRBJ1-3; unclear D gene. CDR1 is SEHNR, CDR2 FQNEAQ, per germline (reference sequence). V was shortened by 1 base and J by 0 bases, with 13 bases between the two germline ends. The CDR3 totals 17 residues. The CDR3 loop is CASSLGAAQSSGNTIYF. The CDR3, as DNA: TGTGCCAGCAGCTTAGGGGCGGCGCAGAGCTCTGGAAACACCATATATTTT.

In its sample, this clone was seen a few times. The gene calls are TRBV5-6 and TRBJ1-1; a weak D match, TRBD1 (6 bases). V lost 7 bases and J lost 5, with 12 bases in between. CDR1 and CDR2 (germline): SGHDT, YYEEEE. This CDR3 contains 12 residues. The CDR3 region has the DNA TGTGCCAGCGGGGCAAGGGGGACTGAAGCTTTCTTT. It encodes CASGARGTEAFF.

This chain uses TRBV10-3 with TRBJ1-5, with D tentatively TRBD1 (5 bases). The CDR3 has 14 residues. Trimming shortened V by 9 bases and J by 0 bases, and 12 bases separated the two germline ends. CDR1 and CDR2 (germline): ENHRY, SYGVKD. The DNA of the CDR3 is TGTGCCATTAGGGGTCACGATAGCAATCAGCCCCAGCATTTT. Protein product: CAIRGHDSNQPQHF.

This chain links TRBV29-1 with TRBJ1-2; 10 bases agree with TRBD1. V lost 6 bases, J lost 4 bases, and 5 bases stayed unmatched. CDR3 length: 13 residues. CDR1 and CDR2 from the germline V gene are SQVTM and ANQGSEA. As DNA, the CDR3 is TGCAGCGTCGGGACAGGGGTCACCTATGGCTACACCTTC. Amino acid sequence: CSVGTGVTYGYTF.

This clone was counted once. The V and J genes are TRBV7-2 and TRBJ1-4, with D uncertain. The CDR3 is made up of 12 amino acids. Looked up from germline, CDR1 is SGHTA and CDR2 is FQGNSA. V shed 5 bases and J shed 7 bases, with 8 bases lying between them. Written as DNA, the CDR3 is TGTGCCAGCAGCATGATGTCTGAAAAACTGTTTTTT. It translates to CASSMMSEKLFF.

This chain links TRBV30 with TRBJ2-1; 7 bases agree with TRBD2. The CDR3 length is 13 residues. V trimming: 0 bases; J trimming: 6 bases; junction bases outside the gene matches: 2. The germline V gene encodes CDR1 GTSNPN and CDR2 SVGIG (reference sequence). CDR3 bases: TGTGCCTGGAGTGTGGGGGGGAGCAATGAGCAGTTCTTC. This sequence encodes CAWSVGGSNEQFF.

This clone was detected only once. The chain combines TRBV18 with TRBJ1-5; D may be TRBD1 (6 bases). V lost 5 bases, J lost 7 bases, and 15 bases lay in between. The germline gives CDR1 KGHSH, CDR2 LQKENI. This CDR3 has 14 amino acids. Here the CDR3 reads CASSTTRDTQPQHF. The CDR3, as DNA: TGTGCCAGCTCAACGACTAGGGACACCCAGCCCCAGCATTTT.

This sequence joins TRBV7-3 and TRBJ2-5; D call uncertain. The V end was cut by 2 bases, the J end by 5 bases, with 9 bases between. Germline CDR1 and CDR2: SGHTA and FQGTGA. This CDR3 has 13 residues. CDR3 nucleotides: TGTGCCAGCAGCTTAGGCGAGGCGGAGACCCAGTACTTC. Protein: CASSLGEAETQYF.

This clone was seen only once. V gene TRBV28 combines with J gene TRBJ1-4; D is undetermined. CDR1 is MDHEN, CDR2 SYDVKM, per germline. CDR3 length equals 17 residues. V gave up 5 bases and J gave up 0 bases, with 16 bases separating them. The DNA for the CDR3 is TGTGCCAGCAGTCTTGCGGGTACAGCCCCAACTAATGAAAAACTGTTTTTT. Its translation: CASSLAGTAPTNEKLFF.

This chain joins TRBV28 and TRBJ2-5, with D perhaps matching TRBD1 (6 bases). V dropped 6 bases and J dropped 9 bases, with 23 bases sitting between them. The CDR3 runs 15 residues. Per germline, CDR1 MDHEN and CDR2 SYDVKM. This CDR3 reads CASRPQSGPKGAQYF. Here the CDR3 DNA reads TGTGCCAGCAGACCCCAGTCGGGTCCCAAGGGGGCCCAGTACTTC.

In the case of this clone: One end of the junction does not line up with germline, which may come from a read error. The chain joins TRBV5-8 to TRBJ2-7, with 11 nucleotides matching TRBD1. CDR3 size: 15 residues. Looked up from germline, CDR1 is SGHTS and CDR2 is YDEGEE. The CDR3 here is CASSFGQGASYEQYF. The CDR3 DNA reads as TGCGCCAGCAGCTTCGGACAGGGGGCATCCTACGAGCAGTACTTC. Full variable domain (rest looked up from reference TRBV5-8 and TRBJ2-7): EAGVTQSPTHLIKTRGQQATLRCSPISGHTSVYWYQQALGLGLQFLLWYDEGEERNRGNFPPRFSGRQFPNYSSELNVNALELEDSALYLCASSFGQGASYEQYFGPGTRLTVT.

This clone appeared a single time. The J gene is TRBJ1-1, the V gene TRBV6-5; D might be TRBD1 (5 bases). Trimming left V 5 bases short and J 5 bases short, with 12 bases between. The CDR3 spans 13 residues. Germline lookup yields CDR1 MNHEY and CDR2 SVGAGI. CDR3 region: CASSPGAGTEAFF. CDR3 in DNA: TGTGCCAGCAGTCCCGGGGCGGGTACTGAAGCTTTCTTT.

The chain has TRBV29-1 and TRBJ2-4; maybe TRBD2 (6 bases). CDR1 is SQVTM, CDR2 ANQGSEA, per germline. Trimming removed 6 bases at V and 1 base at J, with 13 bases between. CDR3 length: 14 amino acids. CDR3 sequence (DNA): TGCAGCGTCAGTGGGGAGGAGGCCAAAAACATTCAGTACTTC. Protein: CSVSGEEAKNIQYF.

This clone has just one count. The chain combines TRBV28 with TRBJ1-2, with 8 bases identical to TRBD1. Germline loops: CDR1 MDHEN, CDR2 SYDVKM. The CDR3 is 16 amino acids. V lost 3 bases to trimming and J lost 8 bases; unmatched junction nucleotides: 14. CDR3 residues: CASSFGLDRELKGYTF. The CDR3 DNA reads as TGTGCCAGCAGTTTTGGGTTGGACAGGGAGTTGAAGGGCTACACCTTC.

This chain joins TRBV20-1 and TRBJ2-7; TRBD1 is a possible D gene (5 bases). The CDR3 extends over 11 amino acids. The V gene lost 8 bases and the J gene lost 0 bases, with 8 bases spanning the gap. Germline V lookup: CDR1 DFQATT, CDR2 SNEGSKA (reference sequence). CDR3 bases: TGCAGTCCAGGGTACTCCTACGAGCAGTACTTC. This translates into CSPGYSYEQYF.

The rearrangement uses TRBV11-1 and TRBJ2-7; 7 bases agree with TRBD1. The CDR3 totals 16 residues. Trimming removed 5 bases from V and 3 bases from J; junction bases left unmatched: 13. Germline V gene data show CDR1 as SGHAT and CDR2 as FQDESV (reference sequence). The CDR3, as DNA: TGTGCCAGCAGCATCGGCCTCGGACAGGACCACTACGAGCAGTACTTC. Amino acids: CASSIGLGQDHYEQYF.

The J gene is TRBJ2-1, the V gene TRBV6-5; D is unclear. The CDR3 contains 14 residues. Per germline, CDR1 MNHEY and CDR2 SVGAGI. V was clipped by 3 bases and J by 5 bases, with 11 bases between them. The CDR3 bases are TGTGCCAGCAGTTATGCGGAGTCCAACAATGAGCAGTTCTTC. Translation: CASSYAESNNEQFF.

The chain is built from TRBV6-5 and TRBJ2-7; D perhaps matches TRBD2 (6 bases). V was pared by 2 bases and J by 5 bases, with 19 bases between. This CDR3 has 16 amino acids. Germline lookup yields CDR1 MNHEY and CDR2 SVGAGI. DNA for the CDR3: TGTGCCAGCAGTTACGATGCTGGGGAGGTCCTCCACGAGCAGTACTTC. Translated: CASSYDAGEVLHEQYF.

In this sample, this clone turned up a few times. The rearrangement links TRBV18 to TRBJ2-7; 7 nucleotides align to TRBD1. Germline CDR1 is KGHSH and CDR2 is LQKENI. V trimming: 6 bases; J trimming: 2 bases; junction bases outside the gene matches: 7. The length of the CDR3 is 14 residues. This CDR3 reads CASSLGQGAYEQYF. CDR3 bases: TGTGCCAGCTCCCTCGGCCAGGGGGCCTACGAGCAGTACTTC.

This clone has a handful of counts. The V and J genes are TRBV7-9 and TRBJ1-3; no firm D call. CDR3 length: 14 amino acids. Germline CDR1 and CDR2: SEHNR and FQNEAQ (reference sequence). The ends were cut back, 5 bases at V and 2 bases at J, with 10 bases in the middle. CDR3 in amino acids: CASSTSIAGNTIYF. The CDR3 DNA reads as TGTGCCAGCAGCACTAGTATCGCTGGAAACACCATATATTTT.